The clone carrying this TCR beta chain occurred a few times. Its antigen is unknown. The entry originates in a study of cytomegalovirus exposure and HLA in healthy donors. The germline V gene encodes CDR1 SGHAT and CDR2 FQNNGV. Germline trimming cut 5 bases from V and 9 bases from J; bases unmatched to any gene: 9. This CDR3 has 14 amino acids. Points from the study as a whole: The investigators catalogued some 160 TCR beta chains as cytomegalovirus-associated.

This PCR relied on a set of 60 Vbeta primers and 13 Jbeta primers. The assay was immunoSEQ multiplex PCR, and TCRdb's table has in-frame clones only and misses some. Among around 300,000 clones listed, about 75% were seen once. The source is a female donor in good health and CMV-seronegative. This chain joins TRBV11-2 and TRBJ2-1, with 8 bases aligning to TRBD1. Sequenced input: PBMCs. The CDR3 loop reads CASSPDRARGEQFF. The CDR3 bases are TGTGCCAGCAGCCCGGACAGGGCGCGGGGTGAGCAGTTCTTC.